The 5 T cell receptor beta chains given below trace back to one sample, sequenced in a study of Ad26.COV2.S vaccination and SARS-CoV-2 variants. Treatment denoted: 19 received Ad26.COV2.S at low or high dose, single or two shots; 5 received placebo; per-sample allocation not given. Samples analyzed were those drawn on day 63 after the first vaccine or placebo injection. TCRdb keeps only in-frame clones here, not all; method: immunoSEQ multiplex PCR. Of almost 400,000 clones in the sample, about 88% were seen once. The specimen comprised peripheral blood, sampled in a trial of Ad26.COV2.S vaccine versus placebo. The source of these receptors is a person aged 18-60 years who received the Ad26.COV2.S COVID-19 vaccine or a placebo.

In DNA form, the CDR3 reads TGTGCCAGCAGCCAAATCTCCCCCTTCGAGCAGTACTTC. Translation: CASSQISPFEQYF. This chain joins TRBV2 and TRBJ2-7; D ambiguous. Germline loops: CDR1 SNHLY, CDR2 FYNNEI. Trimming took off 6 bases at V and 6 bases at J, with 15 bases between the two ends. The CDR3 consists of 13 residues. Looking up the rest from reference TRBV2 and TRBJ2-7 gives the full variable domain: EPEVTQTPSHQVTQMGQEVILRCVPISNHLYFYWYRQILGQKVEFLVSFYNNEISEKSEIFDDQFSVERPDGSNFTLKIRSTKLEDSAMYFCASSQISPFEQYFGPGTRLTVT.

Only one count was recorded for this clone. V gene TRBV9 combines with J gene TRBJ2-7, with 7 positions matching TRBD2. Germline V gene data show CDR1 as SGDLS and CDR2 as YYNGEE. Losses at the gene ends were 2 bases for V and 4 bases for J; bases not matched to a gene: 9. The CDR3 length is 15 residues. The CDR3 sequence: CASSVGRESTYEQYF. The CDR3 nucleotides read TGTGCCAGCAGCGTGGGGAGGGAGTCGACGTACGAGCAGTACTTC.

The chain employs TRBV3-1 (or the pseudogene TRBV3-2) and TRBJ2-1; no clear D. CDR3 length: 14 amino acids. The V end was cut by 4 bases, the J end by 9 bases, with 16 bases between. CDR1 LGHDT and CDR2 YNNKEL come from the germline V gene (reference sequence). Here the CDR3 DNA reads TGTGCCAGCAGCCGCCGACCCCTTCGCGGTGAGCAGTTCTTC. This codes for CASSRRPLRGEQFF.

The chain has TRBV28 and TRBJ2-2; 8 bases map to TRBD2. This CDR3 contains 17 residues. Germline V gene data show CDR1 as MDHEN and CDR2 as SYDVKM. After removal of 3 bases from V and 0 bases from J, the junction contained 6 bases not matched to a gene. CDR3 nucleotide sequence: TGTGCCAGCAGTTTTCTCGGGACTAGTACGAACACCGGGGAGCTGTTTTTT. Translating gives CASSFLGTSTNTGELFF.

Details on this clone: Other nucleotide sequences in the sample specify the same CDR3. This chain joins TRBV18 and TRBJ2-1; D remains unclear. Trimming took 3 bases from V and 7 from J, leaving 4 bases between them. The germline V gene encodes CDR1 KGHSH and CDR2 LQKENI. This CDR3 spans 11 amino acids. The CDR3 reads CASSPGNEQFF. In DNA, the CDR3 is TGTGCCAGCTCACCGGGAAATGAGCAGTTCTTC.